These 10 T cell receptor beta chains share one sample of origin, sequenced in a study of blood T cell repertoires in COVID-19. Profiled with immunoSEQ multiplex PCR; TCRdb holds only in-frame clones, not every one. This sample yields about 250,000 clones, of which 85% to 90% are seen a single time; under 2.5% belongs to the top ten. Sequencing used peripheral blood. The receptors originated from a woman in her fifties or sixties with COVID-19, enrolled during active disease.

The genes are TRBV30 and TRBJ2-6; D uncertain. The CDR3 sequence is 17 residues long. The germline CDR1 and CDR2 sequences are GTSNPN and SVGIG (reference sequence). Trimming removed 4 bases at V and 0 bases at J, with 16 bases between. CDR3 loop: CAWTPPDSYSGANVLTF. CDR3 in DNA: TGTGCCTGGACCCCGCCCGACTCGTACTCTGGGGCCAACGTCCTGACTTTC.

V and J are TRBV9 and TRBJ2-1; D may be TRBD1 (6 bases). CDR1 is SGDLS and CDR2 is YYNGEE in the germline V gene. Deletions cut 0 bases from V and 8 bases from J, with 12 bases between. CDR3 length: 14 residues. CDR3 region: CASSVEQGSHEQFF. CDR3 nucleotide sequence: TGTGCCAGCAGCGTAGAACAGGGAAGCCATGAGCAGTTCTTC.

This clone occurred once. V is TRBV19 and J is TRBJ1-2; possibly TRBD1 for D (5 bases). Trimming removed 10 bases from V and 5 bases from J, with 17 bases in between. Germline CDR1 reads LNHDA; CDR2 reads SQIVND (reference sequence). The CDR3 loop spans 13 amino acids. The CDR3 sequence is CATQKTGNYGYTF. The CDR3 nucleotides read TGTGCCACGCAAAAAACAGGAAATTATGGCTACACCTTC. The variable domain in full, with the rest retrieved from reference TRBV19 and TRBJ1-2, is DGGITQSPKYLFRKEGQNVTLSCEQNLNHDAMYWYRQDPGQGLRLIYYSQIVNDFQKGDIAEGYSVSREKKESFPLTVTSAQKNPTAFYLCATQKTGNYGYTFGSGTRLTVV.

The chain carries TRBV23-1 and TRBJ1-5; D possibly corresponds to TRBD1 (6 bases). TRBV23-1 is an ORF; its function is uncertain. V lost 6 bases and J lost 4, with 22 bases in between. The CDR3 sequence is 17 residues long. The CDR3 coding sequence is TGCGCCAGCAGCCACCCTCGGGGAGGGGGTAGGAATCAGCCCCAGCATTTT. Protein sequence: CASSHPRGGGRNQPQHF.

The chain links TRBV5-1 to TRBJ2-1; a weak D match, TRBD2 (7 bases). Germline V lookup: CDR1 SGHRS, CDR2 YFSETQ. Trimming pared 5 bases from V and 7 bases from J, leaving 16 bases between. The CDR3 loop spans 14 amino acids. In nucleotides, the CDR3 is TGCGCCAGCAGAGACGCGGGGGCAACGAATGAGCAGTTCTTC. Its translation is CASRDAGATNEQFF.

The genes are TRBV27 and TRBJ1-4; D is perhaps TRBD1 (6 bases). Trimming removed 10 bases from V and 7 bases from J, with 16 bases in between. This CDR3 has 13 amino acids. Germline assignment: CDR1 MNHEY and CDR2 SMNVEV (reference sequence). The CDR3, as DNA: TGTGCCATCGGGAAACAGGGCTCTGAAAAACTGTTTTTT. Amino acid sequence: CAIGKQGSEKLFF.

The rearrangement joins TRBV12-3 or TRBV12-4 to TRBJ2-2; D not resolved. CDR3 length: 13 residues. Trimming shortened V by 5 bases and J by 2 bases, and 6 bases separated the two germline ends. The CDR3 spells CASSGTNTGELFF. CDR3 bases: TGTGCCAGCAGTGGTACTAACACCGGGGAGCTGTTTTTT.

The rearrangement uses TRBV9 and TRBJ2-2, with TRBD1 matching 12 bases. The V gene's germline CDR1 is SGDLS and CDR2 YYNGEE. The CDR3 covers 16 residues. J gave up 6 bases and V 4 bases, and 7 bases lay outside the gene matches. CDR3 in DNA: TGTGCCAGCAGCAGGGGACAGGGGGCTGAATCCGGGGAGCTGTTTTTT. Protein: CASSRGQGAESGELFF.

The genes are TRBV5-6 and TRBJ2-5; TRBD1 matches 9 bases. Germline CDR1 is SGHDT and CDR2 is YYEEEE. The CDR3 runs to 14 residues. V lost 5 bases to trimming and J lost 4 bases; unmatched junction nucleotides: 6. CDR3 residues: CASSSGQGLETQYF. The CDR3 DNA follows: TGTGCCAGCAGTTCGGGACAGGGCTTAGAGACCCAGTACTTC.

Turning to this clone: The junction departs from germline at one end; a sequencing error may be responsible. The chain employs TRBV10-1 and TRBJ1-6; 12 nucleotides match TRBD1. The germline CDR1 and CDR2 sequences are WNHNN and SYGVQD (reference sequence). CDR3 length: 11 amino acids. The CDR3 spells CASGTGGVSGF. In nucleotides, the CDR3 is TGCGCCAGTGGGACAGGGGGCGTCTCCGGCTTT.